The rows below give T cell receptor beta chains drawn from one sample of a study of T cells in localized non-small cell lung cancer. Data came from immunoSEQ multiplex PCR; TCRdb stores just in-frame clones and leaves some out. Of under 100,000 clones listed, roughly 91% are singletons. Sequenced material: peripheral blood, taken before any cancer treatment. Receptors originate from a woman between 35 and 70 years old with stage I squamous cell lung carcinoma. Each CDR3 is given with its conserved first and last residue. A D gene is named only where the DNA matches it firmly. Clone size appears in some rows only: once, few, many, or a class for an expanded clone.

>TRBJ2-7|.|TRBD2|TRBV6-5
CASSPDGRPDEQYF
TGTGCCAGCAGTCCCGACGGGAGGCCGGACGAGCAGTACTTC
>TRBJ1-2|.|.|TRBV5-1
CASSLGGLQGSHGYTF
TGCGCCAGCAGCTTGGGGGGTCTGCAGGGTTCACATGGCTACACCTTC
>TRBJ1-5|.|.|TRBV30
CAWSGGTNQPQHF
TGTGCCTGGAGTGGGGGAACCAATCAGCCCCAGCATTTT
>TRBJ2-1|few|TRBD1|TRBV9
CASSVGTAVDEQFF
TGTGCCAGCAGCGTCGGGACAGCCGTTGATGAGCAGTTCTTC
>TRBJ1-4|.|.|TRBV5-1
CASSLAGQSNEKLFF
TGCGCCAGCAGCTTGGCAGGACAGAGTAATGAAAAACTGTTTTTT
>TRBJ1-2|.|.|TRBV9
CASSVEAGAYGYTF
TGTGCCAGCAGCGTAGAGGCAGGCGCCTATGGCTACACCTTC
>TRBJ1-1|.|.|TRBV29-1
CSVEDRGAGEAFF
TGCAGCGTTGAAGATCGAGGGGCCGGTGAAGCTTTCTTT
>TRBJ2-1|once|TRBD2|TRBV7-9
CASSSGGLIWNEQFF
TGTGCCAGCAGCTCGGGGGGACTAATCTGGAATGAGCAGTTCTTC
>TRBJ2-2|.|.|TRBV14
CASSRQGTGELFF
TGTGCCAGCAGCAGGCAGGGAACCGGGGAGCTGTTTTTT
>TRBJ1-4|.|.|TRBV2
CASTLNEKLFF
TGTGCCAGCACCCTTAATGAAAAACTGTTTTTT
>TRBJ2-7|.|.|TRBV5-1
CASSPETGREQYF
TGCGCCAGCAGCCCAGAAACGGGAAGGGAGCAGTACTTC
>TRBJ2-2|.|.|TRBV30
CAWTAGVSTGELFF
TGTGCCTGGACCGCTGGAGTCTCCACCGGGGAGCTGTTTTTT
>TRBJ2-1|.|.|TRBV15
CATSRGGIYGQFF
TGTGCCACCAGCAGAGGCGGGATTTACGGGCAGTTCTTC
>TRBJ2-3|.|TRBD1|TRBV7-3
CASSMTGPDTQYF
TGTGCCAGCAGCATGACAGGGCCAGATACGCAGTATTTT
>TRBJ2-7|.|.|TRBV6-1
CASSEREQYF
TGTGCCAGCAGTGAACGGGAGCAGTACTTC
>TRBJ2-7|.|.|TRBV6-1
CASRVSWDEQYF
TGTGCCAGCAGGGTGAGTTGGGACGAGCAGTACTTC
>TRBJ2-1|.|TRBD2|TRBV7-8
CASSLDLAGLNEQFF
TGTGCCAGCAGCTTAGATCTAGCGGGGCTCAATGAGCAGTTCTTC
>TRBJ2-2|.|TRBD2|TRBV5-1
CASNPSGGPNTGELFF
TGCGCCAGCAACCCTAGCGGGGGCCCGAACACCGGGGAGCTGTTTTTT
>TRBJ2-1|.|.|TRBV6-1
CASSGWRGYNEQFF
TGTGCCAGCAGTGGATGGCGTGGCTACAATGAGCAGTTCTTC
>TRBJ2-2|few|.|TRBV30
CAWSVDGTNTGELFF
TGTGCCTGGAGTGTGGACGGGACGAACACCGGGGAGCTGTTTTTT
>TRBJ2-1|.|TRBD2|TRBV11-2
CASSWTSGVNNEQFF
TGTGCCAGCAGCTGGACTAGCGGGGTGAACAATGAGCAGTTCTTC
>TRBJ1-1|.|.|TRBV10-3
CAISEFEGGRAFF
TGTGCCATCAGTGAGTTCGAGGGGGGGAGGGCTTTCTTT
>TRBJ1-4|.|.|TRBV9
CASSVVPGVATNEKLFF
TGTGCCAGCAGCGTAGTGCCAGGTGTTGCAACTAATGAAAAACTGTTTTTT
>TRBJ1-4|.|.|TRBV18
CASSRSRNEKLFF
TGTGCCAGCTCAAGGTCCCGTAATGAAAAACTGTTTTTT
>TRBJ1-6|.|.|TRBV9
CASSVEGNSPLHF
TGTGCCAGCAGCGTAGAGGGGAATTCACCCCTCCACTTT
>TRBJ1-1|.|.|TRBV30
CAWSNSGGNTEAFF
TGTGCCTGGAGCAACAGCGGCGGGAACACTGAAGCTTTCTTT